The next 21 T cell receptor beta chains were all read from a single sample in a study of identical twins' blood T cells. MiXCR, run by TCRdb on the 5' RACE reads, gives a single entry per CDR3 protein. The sample lists 300,000 to 400,000 distinct CDR3 sequences, 25% to 35% seen once, with roughly 5.5% in the top ten. The sample taken for sequencing was PBMCs. The receptors shown here come from a woman aged 18 to 55 in good health.

This chain joins TRBV10-3 and TRBJ2-3, with 9 bases that match TRBD2. There are 15 residues in the CDR3. Per germline, CDR1 ENHRY and CDR2 SYGVKD. V was clipped by 6 bases and J by 3 bases; unmatched bases: 7. The chain's CDR3 is CAISPTSGPTDTQYF. Here the CDR3 DNA reads TGTGCCATCAGCCCGACTAGCGGCCCTACAGATACGCAGTATTTT.

The rearrangement links TRBV2 to TRBJ1-1; D remains unclear. CDR3 length: 12 amino acids. Trimming took off 1 base at V and 11 bases at J, with 11 bases between the two ends. Germline CDR1 and CDR2: SNHLY and FYNNEI. DNA for the CDR3: TGTGCCAGCAGTGAAGGGACTCGGCGGGCTTTCTTT. Protein sequence: CASSEGTRRAFF.

The rearrangement joins TRBV5-1 to TRBJ2-4; maybe TRBD1 (5 bases). Trimming removed 6 bases from V and 8 bases from J, with 12 bases in between. This CDR3 spans 12 amino acids. The germline CDR1 and CDR2 sequences are SGHRS and YFSETQ. CDR3 loop: CASKGDKYIQYF. The CDR3, as DNA: TGCGCCAGCAAAGGGGATAAATACATTCAGTACTTC.

Written as DNA, the CDR3 is TGTGCCAGCAGTTACGCTGGACAGGGATATGAAGCTTTCTTT. This gives the protein CASSYAGQGYEAFF. This chain uses TRBV6-5 with TRBJ1-1, with 8 bases aligning to TRBD1. Trimming cost V 2 bases and J 7 bases; bases outside gene matches: 6. The CDR3 spans 14 residues. From germline, CDR1 is MNHEY and CDR2 SVGAGI.

This clonotype occurred a few times. The V call is TRBV24-1, the J call TRBJ2-1, with 9 nucleotides matching TRBD1. The germline gives CDR1 KGHDR, CDR2 SFDVKD. The CDR3 is 14 amino acids. The ends lost 3 bases at V and 9 bases at J; junction bases unmatched: 5. The CDR3 coding sequence is TGTGCCACCAGTGATGCGACAGGGGGGAGTGAGCAGTTCTTC. Translated, it gives CATSDATGGSEQFF.

This clonotype has ten or more counts. This rearrangement joins TRBV18 to TRBJ2-3; no clear D. The CDR3 length is 14 residues. Trimming took off 3 bases at V and 0 bases at J, with 7 bases between the two ends. Per the germline V gene, CDR1 is KGHSH and CDR2 is LQKENI. The CDR3, as DNA: TGTGCCAGCTCACCCCGCCGGAGCACAGATACGCAGTATTTT. As protein: CASSPRRSTDTQYF.

This chain connects TRBV20-1 to TRBJ1-2; no definite D call. Germline assignment: CDR1 DFQATT and CDR2 SNEGSKA (reference sequence). The germline V and J ends were trimmed by 2 bases and 3 bases, with 4 bases remaining between them. The CDR3 is made up of 11 amino acids. The CDR3 sequence: CSARKDYGYTF. The DNA for the CDR3 is TGCAGTGCTAGAAAGGACTATGGCTACACCTTC.

This clonotype showed up just once. Given a much more abundant clone one base away, this may be a read error. V gene TRBV20-1 combines with J gene TRBJ1-1; TRBD1 might be the D (5 bases). V was clipped by 4 bases and J by 3 bases, with 15 bases between them. Germline V lookup: CDR1 DFQATT, CDR2 SNEGSKA (reference sequence). CDR3 size: 14 residues. The CDR3 region is CSAIWGRWDTEAFF. The CDR3 bases are TGCAGTGCTATTTGGGGCAGATGGGACACTGAAGCTTTCTTT.

V gene TRBV3-1 combines with J gene TRBJ2-1; TRBD1 matches at 8 bases. The J segment lost 7 bases and the V segment lost 1 base, leaving 9 bases of the junction unmatched. The germline V gene has CDR1 LGHDT and CDR2 YNNKEL (reference sequence). The CDR3 has 16 residues. DNA for the CDR3: TGTGCCAGCAGCCAAGGGTGGACAGGGTATTCAAATGAGCAGTTCTTC. Its protein is CASSQGWTGYSNEQFF.

The CDR3 coding sequence is TGTGCCAGCAGTTACGGGGGGGGGATGGCCTACGAGCAGTACTTC. This codes for CASSYGGGMAYEQYF. The genes are TRBV6-5 and TRBJ2-7; TRBD2 matches at 7 bases. Germline CDR1 and CDR2: MNHEY and SVGAGI. J lost 2 bases, V lost 2 bases, and 6 bases had no gene match. The CDR3 extends over 15 amino acids.

This clonotype was counted a few times. This chain joins TRBV2 and TRBJ1-5, with 7 positions matching TRBD1. Trimming removed 7 bases from V and 6 bases from J; junction bases left unmatched: 9. The CDR3 totals 14 residues. Germline lookup yields CDR1 SNHLY and CDR2 FYNNEI. CDR3 DNA sequence: TGTGCCAGCACCGCCGGGACAGACGGTCAGCCCCAGCATTTT. Its protein is CASTAGTDGQPQHF.

V gene TRBV29-1 combines with J gene TRBJ1-2, with D unresolved. Germline V gives CDR1 SQVTM, CDR2 ANQGSEA. The V and J ends lost 5 bases and 2 bases respectively, with 9 bases between them. This CDR3 is built from 12 residues. The DNA for the CDR3 is TGCAGCGTTTCGGGAACCAACTATGGCTACACCTTC. This translates into CSVSGTNYGYTF.

This clonotype turned up a few times. This sequence joins TRBV25-1 and TRBJ2-3; D is undetermined. The CDR3 runs 15 residues. CDR1 is MGHDK, CDR2 SYGVNS, per germline. Trimming removed 3 bases from V and 2 bases from J, with 12 bases in between. CDR3 DNA: TGTGCCAGCAGTGATCCAGCTGCCCCCACAGATACGCAGTATTTT. Residues: CASSDPAAPTDTQYF. The full variable domain, its missing parts supplied by reference TRBV25-1 and TRBJ2-3, is EADIYQTPRYLVIGTGKKITLECSQTMGHDKMYWYQQDPGMELHLIHYSYGVNSTEKGDLSSESTVSRIRTEHFPLTLESARPSHTSQYLCASSDPAAPTDTQYFGPGTRLTVL.

This clonotype came up many times. The rearrangement uses TRBV9 and TRBJ1-4, with D unclear. CDR3 length: 16 amino acids. V lost 4 bases and J lost 0, with 13 bases in between. Germline V gene sequence: CDR1 SGDLS, CDR2 YYNGEE. This CDR3 reads CASSPLAGTTNEKLFF. CDR3 DNA: TGTGCCAGCAGCCCCCTGGCCGGGACAACTAATGAAAAACTGTTTTTT.

The CDR3 sequence is CASSERATGELFF. CDR3 bases: TGTGCCAGTAGCGAGAGAGCTACCGGGGAGCTGTTTTTT. The V and J genes are TRBV19 and TRBJ2-2; D ambiguous. V was pared by 6 bases and J by 5 bases, with 10 bases between. CDR3 length: 13 amino acids. In germline, CDR1 is LNHDA, CDR2 SQIVND (reference sequence).

V and J are TRBV7-8 and TRBJ1-1; possibly TRBD1 for D (5 bases). Germline values: CDR1 SGHVS, CDR2 FQNEAQ. V gave up 5 bases and J gave up 6 bases, with 19 bases separating them. CDR3 length: 15 residues. The CDR3 loop reads CASSPVYRGFAEAFF. The CDR3 region has the DNA TGTGCCAGCAGCCCCGTGTACCGGGGGTTCGCTGAAGCTTTCTTT.

This chain joins TRBV3-1 and TRBJ1-4; the D is unclear. Germline V gives CDR1 LGHDT, CDR2 YNNKEL (reference sequence). CDR3 length: 14 residues. Deletions cut 3 bases from V and 4 bases from J, with 9 bases between. The CDR3 DNA reads TGTGCCAGCAGCCAGTTACAGTATAATGAAAAACTGTTTTTT. This codes for CASSQLQYNEKLFF.

A note on this clonotype: At one of its ends the junction is not consistent with the germline gene, which may arise from a read error. The chain joins TRBV7-9 to TRBJ2-1; 13 bases agree with TRBD2. Germline V gene sequence: CDR1 SEHNR, CDR2 FQNEAQ (reference sequence). The CDR3 spans 18 residues. The CDR3 loop is CAGSLERTSGSNYNEQFF. The CDR3 DNA is TGTGCCGGCAGCTTGGAGCGGACTAGCGGGAGCAACTACAATGAGCAGTTCTTC. Full variable domain (rest looked up from reference TRBV7-9 and TRBJ2-1): DTGVSQNPRHKITKRGQNVTFRCDPISEHNRLYWYRQTLGQGPEFLTYFQNEAQLEKSRLLSDRFSAERPKGSFSTLEIQRTEQGDSAMYLCAGSLERTSGSNYNEQFFGPGTRLTVL.

This chain uses TRBV20-1 with TRBJ2-2; D might be TRBD1 (5 bases). CDR3 length equals 14 residues. Germline values: CDR1 DFQATT, CDR2 SNEGSKA (reference sequence). V was shortened by 4 bases and J by 0 bases, with 9 bases between the two germline ends. The CDR3 protein is CSATRQTNTGELFF. In DNA form, the CDR3 reads TGCAGTGCTACCCGACAGACGAACACCGGGGAGCTGTTTTTT.

A few counts support this clonotype. V gene TRBV3-1 combines with J gene TRBJ2-7; no clear D. The CDR3 is 14 amino acids. Between the trimmed V and J ends, which lost 1 base and 5 bases, there was a span of 12 bases. The germline V gene encodes CDR1 LGHDT and CDR2 YNNKEL (reference sequence). In DNA, the CDR3 is TGTGCCAGCAGCCAAGTTGTGGGTTTCCACGAGCAGTACTTC. It encodes CASSQVVGFHEQYF.

A note on this clonotype: A much more abundant neighbour one base away suggests this may be a read error. V usage is TRBV19 and J usage is TRBJ1-2; D unclear. This CDR3 has 12 amino acids. V lost 3 bases and J lost 12, with 14 bases in between. Germline lookup yields CDR1 LNHDA and CDR2 SQIVND (reference sequence). CDR3 DNA: TGTGCCAGTAGTATTTCCGACGTGGGCAACACCTTC. Its translation is CASSISDVGNTF. Based on the CDR3 plus reference TRBV19 and TRBJ1-2, the full variable domain is DGGITQSPKYLFRKEGQNVTLSCEQNLNHDAMYWYRQDPGQGLRLIYYSQIVNDFQKGDIAEGYSVSREKKESFPLTVTSAQKNPTAFYLCASSISDVGNTFGSGTRLTVV.